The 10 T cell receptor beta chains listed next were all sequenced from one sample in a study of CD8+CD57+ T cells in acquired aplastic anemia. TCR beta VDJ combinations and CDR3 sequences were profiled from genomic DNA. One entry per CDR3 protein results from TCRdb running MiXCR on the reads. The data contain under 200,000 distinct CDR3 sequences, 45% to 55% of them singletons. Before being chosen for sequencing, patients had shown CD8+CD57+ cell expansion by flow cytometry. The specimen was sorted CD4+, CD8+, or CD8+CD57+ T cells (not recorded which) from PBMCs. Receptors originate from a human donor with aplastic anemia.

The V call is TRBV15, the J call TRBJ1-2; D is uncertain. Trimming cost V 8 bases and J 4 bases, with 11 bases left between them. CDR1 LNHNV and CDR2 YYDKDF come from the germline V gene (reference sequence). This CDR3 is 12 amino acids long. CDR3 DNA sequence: TGTGCCACCGGTGGGCAGTTCTATGGCTACACCTTC. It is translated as CATGGQFYGYTF. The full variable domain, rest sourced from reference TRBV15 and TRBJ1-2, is DAMVIQNPRYQVTQFGKPVTLSCSQTLNHNVMYWYQQKSSQAPKLLFHYYDKDFNNEADTPDNFQSRRPNTSFCFLDIRSPGLGDTAMYLCATGGQFYGYTFGSGTRLTVV.

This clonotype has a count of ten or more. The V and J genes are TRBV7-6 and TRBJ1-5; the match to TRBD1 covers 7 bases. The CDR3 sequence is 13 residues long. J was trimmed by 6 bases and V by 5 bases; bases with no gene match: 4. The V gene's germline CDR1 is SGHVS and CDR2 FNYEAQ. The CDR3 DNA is TGTGCCAGCAGCCTGACAGGGAGTCAGCCCCAGCATTTT. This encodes CASSLTGSQPQHF.

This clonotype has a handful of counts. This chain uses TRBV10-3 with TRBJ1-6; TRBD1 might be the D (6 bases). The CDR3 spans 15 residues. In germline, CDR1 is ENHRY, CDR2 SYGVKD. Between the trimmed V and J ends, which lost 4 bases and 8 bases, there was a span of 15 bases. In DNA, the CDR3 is TGTGCCATCAGTGGCAGGGGAAGCGGAGATTCACCCCTCCACTTT. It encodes CAISGRGSGDSPLHF.

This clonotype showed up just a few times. Written as DNA, the CDR3 is TGTGCTAGTGGCTGGGCACTAGCGGGAGTGCCCAATGAGCAGTTCTTC. Translated, it gives CASGWALAGVPNEQFF. This chain links TRBV12-5 with TRBJ2-1, with 11 bases identical to TRBD2. Germline loops: CDR1 LGHNT, CDR2 FRNRAP. Germline trimming cut 6 bases from V and 6 bases from J; bases unmatched to any gene: 10. The CDR3 length is 16 residues.

CDR3 sequence (DNA): TGCAGTGCTGGCGGGCTAGCGGGGAACAATGAGCAGTTCTTC. It codes for CSAGGLAGNNEQFF. The chain joins TRBV20-1 to TRBJ2-1; 9 bases line up with TRBD2. The CDR3 extends over 14 amino acids. Germline values: CDR1 DFQATT, CDR2 SNEGSKA (reference sequence). The trim removed 5 bases at V and 5 bases at J, leaving 7 bases unmatched.

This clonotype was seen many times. CDR3 DNA: TGTGCCACCAGCAGAGATTGGCTTTACGAGCAGTACTTC. Translated, it gives CATSRDWLYEQYF. This chain connects TRBV15 to TRBJ2-7, with D hard to call. Germline loops: CDR1 LNHNV, CDR2 YYDKDF (reference sequence). This CDR3 is 13 amino acids long. Trimming stripped 0 bases from V and 4 bases from J, with 7 bases between.

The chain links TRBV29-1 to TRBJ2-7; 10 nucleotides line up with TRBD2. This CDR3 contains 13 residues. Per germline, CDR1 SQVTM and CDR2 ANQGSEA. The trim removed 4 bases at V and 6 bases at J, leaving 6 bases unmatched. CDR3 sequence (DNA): TGCAGCGTTGGTGGGGTAGCGGGAGGCGAGCAGTACTTC. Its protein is CSVGGVAGGEQYF.

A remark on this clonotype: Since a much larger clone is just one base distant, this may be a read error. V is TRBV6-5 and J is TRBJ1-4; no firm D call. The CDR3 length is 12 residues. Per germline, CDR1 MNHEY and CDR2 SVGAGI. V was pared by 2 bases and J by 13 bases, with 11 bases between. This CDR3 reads CASSYQDFGLFF. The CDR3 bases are TGTGCCAGCAGTTACCAGGACTTTGGACTGTTTTTT.

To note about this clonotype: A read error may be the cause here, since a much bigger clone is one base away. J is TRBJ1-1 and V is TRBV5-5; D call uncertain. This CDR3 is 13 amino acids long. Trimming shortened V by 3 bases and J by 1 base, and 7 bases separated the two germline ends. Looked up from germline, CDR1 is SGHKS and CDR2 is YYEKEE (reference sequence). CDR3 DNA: TGTGCCAGCAGCTCGTTACAGAACACTGAAGCTTTCTTT. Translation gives CASSSLQNTEAFF.

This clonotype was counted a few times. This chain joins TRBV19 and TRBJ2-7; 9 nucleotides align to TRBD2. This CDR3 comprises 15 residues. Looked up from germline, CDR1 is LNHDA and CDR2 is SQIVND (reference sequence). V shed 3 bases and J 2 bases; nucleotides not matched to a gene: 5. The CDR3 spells CASSILAGGPYEQYF. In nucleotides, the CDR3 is TGTGCCAGTAGTATTCTGGCGGGAGGGCCCTACGAGCAGTACTTC. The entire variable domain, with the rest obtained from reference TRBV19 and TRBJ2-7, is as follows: DGGITQSPKYLFRKEGQNVTLSCEQNLNHDAMYWYRQDPGQGLRLIYYSQIVNDFQKGDIAEGYSVSREKKESFPLTVTSAQKNPTAFYLCASSILAGGPYEQYFGPGTRLTVT.